The 22 T cell receptor beta chains listed next were all sequenced from one sample in a study of patients and donors after allogeneic stem cell transplantation. TCRdb reprocessed the RT-PCR reads with MiXCR, giving one entry per CDR3 protein. The sample has over 150,000 distinct CDR3 sequences; approximately 28% are singletons. What was sequenced was blood, either unsorted or a sorted T cell fraction (not recorded which). These receptors were collected from a human donor who was either an allogeneic HSCT recipient or a stem cell or donor lymphocyte infusion donor (not recorded which). It is not recorded whose cells these are; they may come from a transplant donor.

This clonotype was observed a handful of times. This chain links TRBV5-4 with TRBJ1-2; D perhaps matches TRBD1 (6 bases). Germline V gives CDR1 SGHNT, CDR2 YYREEE (reference sequence). V was cut by 3 bases and J by 4 bases, with 13 bases left in between. The CDR3 runs to 14 residues. This chain's CDR3 is CASSSQGSGYGYTF. DNA of the CDR3: TGTGCCAGCAGCTCACAGGGATCTGGCTATGGCTACACCTTC. Filled out from reference TRBV5-4 and TRBJ1-2, the complete variable domain reads ETGVTQSPTHLIKTRGQQVTLRCSSQSGHNTVSWYQQALGQGPQFIFQYYREEENGRGNFPPRFSGLQFPNYSSELNVNALELDDSALYLCASSSQGSGYGYTFGSGTRLTVV.

The chain is built from TRBV7-9 and TRBJ1-1; no reliable D call. This CDR3 contains 12 residues. V dropped 4 bases and J dropped 10 bases, with 13 bases sitting between them. Germline CDR1 reads SEHNR; CDR2 reads FQNEAQ (reference sequence). The CDR3 here is CASSSGPLGAFF. For the CDR3, the DNA is TGTGCCAGCAGCTCCGGGCCGCTGGGAGCTTTCTTT.

The chain couples TRBV29-1 to TRBJ2-7, with a weak D call TRBD2 (5 bases). The CDR3 contains 12 residues. V was clipped by 4 bases and J by 3 bases, with 10 bases between them. In germline, CDR1 is SQVTM, CDR2 ANQGSEA. CDR3 nucleotides: TGCAGCGTTGCCTATCGGGGCTACGAGCAGTACTTC. This codes for CSVAYRGYEQYF.

This clonotype was picked up a small number of times. The chain is built from TRBV5-1 and TRBJ1-3; tentative D call: TRBD1 (5 bases). The CDR3 spans 13 residues. Germline V gives CDR1 SGHRS, CDR2 YFSETQ. Between the trimmed V and J ends, which lost 5 bases and 5 bases, there was a span of 11 bases. CDR3 region: CASSSGRRNTIYF. The CDR3 DNA is TGCGCCAGCAGTTCAGGGCGAAGAAACACCATATATTTT. Supplemented by reference TRBV5-1 and TRBJ1-3, the full variable domain reads KAGVTQTPRYLIKTRGQQVTLSCSPISGHRSVSWYQQTPGQGLQFLFEYFSETQRNKGNFPGRFSGRQFSNSRSEMNVSTLELGDSALYLCASSSGRRNTIYFGEGSWLTVV.

The chain is built from TRBV20-1 and TRBJ1-1; the D gene is possibly TRBD1 (6 bases). CDR1 DFQATT and CDR2 SNEGSKA come from the germline V gene (reference sequence). The V end was cut by 0 bases, the J end by 2 bases, with 16 bases between. The CDR3 runs to 16 residues. The chain's CDR3 is CSARDPRGGTNTEAFF. The CDR3 nucleotides read TGCAGTGCTAGAGACCCCAGGGGCGGCACCAACACTGAAGCTTTCTTT.

The chain has TRBV4-2 and TRBJ2-1, with TRBD2 matching 8 bases. Germline CDR1 is LGHNA and CDR2 is YNFKEQ. The trim removed 3 bases at V and 8 bases at J, leaving 12 bases unmatched. CDR3 length: 16 amino acids. The CDR3 DNA reads as TGTGCCAGCAGCCAGCGGCTAGCGGGCCTTCACTATGAGCAGTTCTTC. Translating gives CASSQRLAGLHYEQFF.

In this sample, this clonotype turned up a few times. The chain employs TRBV4-3 and TRBJ2-4; D not resolved. The V gene's germline CDR1 is LGHNA and CDR2 YSLEER. The CDR3 is 16 residues long. V was trimmed by 1 base and J by 9 bases, leaving 19 bases between them. Here the CDR3 DNA reads TGCGCCAGCAGCCAAGCAATATCAGGAGAAACGGGCATTCAGTACTTC. This translates into CASSQAISGETGIQYF.

This chain joins TRBV20-1 and TRBJ1-1; perhaps TRBD1 as D (5 bases). Germline lookup yields CDR1 DFQATT and CDR2 SNEGSKA (reference sequence). The CDR3 runs 14 residues. Trimming removed 1 base from V and 3 bases from J, with 12 bases in between. The CDR3 sequence: CSARVLDRDTEAFF. The CDR3, as DNA: TGCAGTGCTAGAGTTCTCGACAGAGACACTGAAGCTTTCTTT.

The V gene is TRBV12-3 or TRBV12-4, the J gene TRBJ2-1; TRBD2 is a possible D gene (5 bases). This CDR3 comprises 16 residues. V was shortened by 6 bases and J by 0 bases, with 15 bases between the two germline ends. CDR3 sequence: CASSSVARSSYNEQFF. CDR3 bases: TGTGCCAGCAGCTCCGTAGCGCGGAGCTCCTACAATGAGCAGTTCTTC.

V usage is TRBV5-1 and J usage is TRBJ1-4; D unclear. This CDR3 has 15 residues. V lost 1 base and J lost 0, with 7 bases in between. Germline V CDR1 and CDR2: SGHRS, YFSETQ. CDR3 coding DNA: TGCGCCAGCAGCTTGAGCAGGCCAACTAATGAAAAACTGTTTTTT. Protein sequence: CASSLSRPTNEKLFF.

The CDR3 bases are TGTGCCAGCAGCGTAACCCTGCGAGACACCGGGGAGCTGTTTTTT. Protein: CASSVTLRDTGELFF. V gene TRBV9 combines with J gene TRBJ2-2; D is undetermined. V lost 1 base and J lost 3, with 10 bases in between. The germline gives CDR1 SGDLS, CDR2 YYNGEE. The CDR3 has 15 amino acids.

The chain has TRBV7-9 and TRBJ2-5; 9 positions agree with TRBD2. The germline V gene encodes CDR1 SEHNR and CDR2 FQNEAQ (reference sequence). This CDR3 has 18 residues. Trimming at V came to 1 base and at J to 4 bases, leaving 13 bases not matched to a gene. The CDR3 here is CASSLGMASGTKRETQYF. In nucleotides, the CDR3 is TGTGCCAGCAGCTTAGGCATGGCTAGCGGGACCAAAAGAGAGACCCAGTACTTC. Full variable domain (rest looked up from reference TRBV7-9 and TRBJ2-5): DTGVSQNPRHKITKRGQNVTFRCDPISEHNRLYWYRQTLGQGPEFLTYFQNEAQLEKSRLLSDRFSAERPKGSFSTLEIQRTEQGDSAMYLCASSLGMASGTKRETQYFGPGTRLLVL.

Only a few counts were recorded for this clonotype. The chain links TRBV12-3 or TRBV12-4 to TRBJ1-5; D is uncertain. V shed 6 bases and J shed 4 bases, with 13 bases lying between them. The CDR3 runs 14 residues. Here the CDR3 reads CASRAWDVNQPQHF. The CDR3 DNA reads TGTGCCAGCAGGGCGTGGGATGTGAATCAGCCCCAGCATTTT.

This clonotype has more than one count but fewer than ten. The chain couples TRBV20-1 to TRBJ2-7; possibly TRBD1 or TRBD2 for D (6 bases each). The length of the CDR3 is 14 residues. Germline CDR1 DFQATT, CDR2 SNEGSKA (reference sequence). Trimming cost V 4 bases and J 3 bases, with 16 bases left between them. The DNA for the CDR3 is TGCAGTGCTACATGGGCCGGGGGCCTCTACGAGCAGTACTTC. It specifies CSATWAGGLYEQYF.

This clonotype was observed a few times. This chain connects TRBV19 to TRBJ1-1; the match to TRBD1 covers 8 bases. Per the germline V gene, CDR1 is LNHDA and CDR2 is SQIVND (reference sequence). The CDR3 loop spans 13 amino acids. The ends lost 5 bases at V and 3 bases at J; junction bases unmatched: 2. The CDR3 is CASSVDRDTEAFF. In DNA form, the CDR3 reads TGTGCCAGTAGTGTGGACAGGGACACTGAAGCTTTCTTT.

This clonotype was detected only a few times. V usage is TRBV4-2 and J usage is TRBJ2-5, with D possibly TRBD2 on 6 matching bases. This CDR3 is built from 15 residues. Germline CDR1 is LGHNA and CDR2 is YNFKEQ. V was clipped by 1 base and J by 5 bases, with 14 bases between them. The CDR3 region is CASSQVGSGRETQYF. The CDR3 DNA is TGTGCCAGCAGCCAAGTTGGATCAGGGAGGGAGACCCAGTACTTC.

The rearrangement links TRBV24-1 to TRBJ2-2, with D unresolved. The CDR3 covers 12 residues. Per germline, CDR1 KGHDR and CDR2 SFDVKD. Trimming cost V 9 bases and J 6 bases, with 10 bases left between them. CDR3 residues: CATSLAAGELFF. For the CDR3, the DNA is TGTGCCACCTCCCTCGCGGCCGGGGAGCTGTTTTTT.

This clonotype showed up just a few times. V is TRBV7-8 and J is TRBJ1-5; D call uncertain. CDR1 is SGHVS and CDR2 is FQNEAQ in the germline V gene. V lost 2 bases and J lost 3, with 5 bases in between. This CDR3 is built from 13 residues. The chain's CDR3 is CASSLRTNQPQHF. In DNA, the CDR3 is TGTGCCAGCAGCTTACGGACCAATCAGCCCCAGCATTTT.

The chain has TRBV15 and TRBJ1-3; no reliable D call. Germline V gives CDR1 LNHNV, CDR2 YYDKDF (reference sequence). With 1 base removed from V and 0 bases from J, the gap between germline ends came to 10 bases. The CDR3 contains 16 residues. This chain's CDR3 is CATSRGTSGSGNTIYF. CDR3 nucleotide sequence: TGTGCCACCAGCAGAGGGACTTCAGGCTCTGGAAACACCATATATTTT.

The chain recombines TRBV29-1 with TRBJ2-1, with 13 bases matching TRBD2. The CDR3 spans 15 residues. Trimming cost V 4 bases and J 4 bases; bases outside gene matches: 4. Looked up from germline, CDR1 is SQVTM and CDR2 is ANQGSEA. Here the CDR3 DNA reads TGCAGCGTTGCCGGGACTAGCGGGAAGTACAATGAGCAGTTCTTC. It codes for CSVAGTSGKYNEQFF.

In its sample, this clonotype was seen a few times. The V gene is TRBV6-2 or TRBV6-3, the J gene TRBJ2-1; unclear D gene. This CDR3 region has 16 residues. Between the trimmed V and J ends, which lost 3 bases and 6 bases, there was a span of 18 bases. CDR1 and CDR2 from the germline V gene are MNHEY and SVGEGT. Written as DNA, the CDR3 is TGTGCCAGCAGTTATGGGGTCCCCACGGGTGGCAATGAGCAGTTCTTC. It translates to CASSYGVPTGGNEQFF.

This chain connects TRBV25-1 to TRBJ2-7; D is undetermined. The germline V gene encodes CDR1 MGHDK and CDR2 SYGVNS. This CDR3 comprises 11 residues. The V gene lost 4 bases and the J gene lost 6 bases, with 7 bases spanning the gap. CDR3 amino acids: CASSVTLEQYF. Written as DNA, the CDR3 is TGTGCCAGCAGTGTAACCCTCGAGCAGTACTTC.